Following are 25 T cell receptor beta chains from one sample sequenced in a study of graft-versus-host responses after intestinal transplantation. Here immunoSEQ multiplex PCR was the method, and the copy in TCRdb shows in-frame clones only, minus some. The sample lists around 120,000 clones, 90% occurring once. These receptors are not linked to any known antigen. The sequences come from unstimulated CD4+ T cells sorted from spleen or lymph node cells, collected before intestinal transplant. These receptors all stem from a human donor who received an intestinal transplant.

This chain connects TRBV7-2 to TRBJ1-2; D is unresolved. Looked up from germline, CDR1 is SGHTA and CDR2 is FQGNSA. This CDR3 is 15 amino acids long. The V end was cut by 5 bases, the J end by 2 bases, with 15 bases between. Here the CDR3 reads CASSIAGSTNYGYTF. CDR3 in DNA: TGTGCCAGCAGCATCGCCGGGTCAACAAACTATGGCTACACCTTC.

This clone has just one count. The rearrangement joins TRBV18 to TRBJ1-1; D gene ambiguous. CDR3 length: 12 amino acids. Trimming took 8 bases from V and 1 from J, leaving 8 bases between them. CDR1 and CDR2 from the germline V gene are KGHSH and LQKENI. For the CDR3, the DNA is TGTGCCAGCACCCGGGGGAACACTGAAGCTTTCTTT. The encoded protein is CASTRGNTEAFF.

This chain connects TRBV5-1 to TRBJ2-5; the D gene is possibly TRBD2 (5 bases). The CDR3 contains 14 residues. The V end lost 5 bases, the J end lost 0 bases, and 11 bases lay between the germline ends. The germline CDR1 and CDR2 sequences are SGHRS and YFSETQ. The CDR3 is CASRWGEYQETQYF. In DNA form, the CDR3 reads TGCGCCAGCAGATGGGGAGAGTACCAAGAGACCCAGTACTTC. The full variable domain, rest sourced from reference TRBV5-1 and TRBJ2-5, is KAGVTQTPRYLIKTRGQQVTLSCSPISGHRSVSWYQQTPGQGLQFLFEYFSETQRNKGNFPGRFSGRQFSNSRSEMNVSTLELGDSALYLCASRWGEYQETQYFGPGTRLLVL.

The V gene is TRBV7-2, the J gene TRBJ2-4, with 9 positions matching TRBD1. Unmatched junction bases numbered 5, after V lost 1 base and J lost 1 base. Germline V gives CDR1 SGHTA, CDR2 FQGNSA. The CDR3 contains 17 residues. This chain's CDR3 is CASSLGTGTGAKNIQYF. In nucleotides, the CDR3 is TGTGCCAGCAGCTTAGGCACCGGGACAGGGGCCAAAAACATTCAGTACTTC.

V and J are TRBV28 and TRBJ2-5, with TRBD2 matching over 7 bases. J lost 4 bases, V lost 3 bases, and 8 bases had no gene match. CDR1 and CDR2 from the germline V gene are MDHEN and SYDVKM. The CDR3 extends over 15 amino acids. The CDR3 bases are TGTGCCAGCAGTTTGGAGGGAGGCGGGGGAGAGACCCAGTACTTC. This codes for CASSLEGGGGETQYF.

This sequence joins TRBV6-5 and TRBJ1-1, with a tentative D call TRBD1 (6 bases). V lost 1 base, J lost 1 base, and 7 bases lay in between. Germline values: CDR1 MNHEY, CDR2 SVGAGI. CDR3 length: 14 residues. CDR3 sequence reads: CASSYFRGNTEAFF. Here the CDR3 DNA reads TGTGCCAGCAGTTACTTCAGGGGGAACACTGAAGCTTTCTTT.

This chain's CDR3 is CASSPGQGINEKLFF. The DNA of the CDR3 is TGTGCCAGCAGCCCCGGACAGGGGATTAATGAAAAACTGTTTTTT. The J gene is TRBJ1-4, the V gene TRBV6-1; 9 bases agree with TRBD1. CDR3 length: 15 amino acids. Trimming took 6 bases from V and 4 from J; bases not matched to a gene: 6. The V gene's germline CDR1 is MNHNS and CDR2 SASEGT.

There are a few counts of this clone. CDR3 nucleotide sequence: TGTGCCAGCAGTTTATTACAGGGGCCCGAGCAGTACTTC. Residues: CASSLLQGPEQYF. V and J are TRBV27 and TRBJ2-7; TRBD1 matches 7 bases. Trimming cost V 1 base and J 6 bases; bases outside gene matches: 3. Germline V lookup: CDR1 MNHEY, CDR2 SMNVEV (reference sequence). The CDR3 is 13 residues long.

The chain uses TRBV5-8 and TRBJ2-5; 8 positions match TRBD2. The CDR3 is made up of 15 amino acids. The junction had 7 bases not matched to a gene; V was cut back by 4 bases and J by 2 bases. Germline CDR1 and CDR2: SGHTS and YDEGEE. The CDR3 loop reads CASSRLVAGQETQYF. The CDR3 DNA reads TGTGCCAGCAGCCGCCTGGTAGCGGGGCAAGAGACCCAGTACTTC.

This chain connects TRBV27 to TRBJ1-2, with D perhaps TRBD1 (6 bases). CDR3 size: 13 residues. Germline CDR1 reads MNHEY; CDR2 reads SMNVEV (reference sequence). V gave up 6 bases and J gave up 4 bases, with 12 bases separating them. CDR3: CASRLQGTYGYTF. In DNA form, the CDR3 reads TGTGCCAGCAGACTCCAGGGGACCTATGGCTACACCTTC.

This clone has only a few counts. V gene TRBV4-3 combines with J gene TRBJ2-1; 16 nucleotides align to TRBD2. V lost 4 bases, J lost 4 bases, and 1 base stayed unmatched. Germline CDR1 LGHNA, CDR2 YSLEER. This CDR3 comprises 16 residues. The CDR3 DNA reads TGCGCCAGCAGCCCGGGACTAGCGGGGGGGTACAATGAGCAGTTCTTC. Residues: CASSPGLAGGYNEQFF.

This sequence joins TRBV6-6 and TRBJ2-1; TRBD2 matches 11 bases. CDR1 is MNHNY, CDR2 SVGAGI, per germline (reference sequence). V dropped 2 bases and J dropped 4; count of bases not matched to a gene: 1. This CDR3 comprises 15 residues. The CDR3 protein is CASSYLAGGYNEQFF. Written as DNA, the CDR3 is TGTGCCAGCAGTTACCTAGCGGGAGGATACAATGAGCAGTTCTTC.

The V gene is TRBV18, the J gene TRBJ2-7; 8 nucleotides align to TRBD2. V trimming: 1 base; J trimming: 5 bases; junction bases outside the gene matches: 7. CDR1 is KGHSH and CDR2 is LQKENI in the germline V gene. This CDR3 has 15 amino acids. CDR3 sequence: CASSPLASGQNEQYF. In nucleotides, the CDR3 is TGTGCCAGCTCACCACTGGCTAGCGGGCAGAACGAGCAGTACTTC.

The rearrangement links TRBV19 to TRBJ2-3; 9 bases map to TRBD2. The CDR3 consists of 16 residues. Trimming removed 3 bases from V and 5 bases from J; junction bases left unmatched: 9. Germline loops: CDR1 LNHDA, CDR2 SQIVND (reference sequence). The CDR3 protein is CASSMGGAGGLDTQYF. The CDR3 DNA reads TGTGCCAGTAGTATGGGTGGAGCGGGAGGACTAGATACGCAGTATTTT.

This clone was detected once. The V call is TRBV7-2, the J call TRBJ2-7; TRBD1 is a possible D gene (6 bases). Trimming pared 9 bases from V and 3 bases from J, leaving 21 bases between. CDR1 and CDR2 (germline): SGHTA, FQGNSA. The CDR3 runs to 15 residues. The DNA of the CDR3 is TGTGCCAGTCTCGAGAGGGGGAATGGGGGCTACGAGCAGTACTTC. Its protein product is CASLERGNGGYEQYF.

The table lists this clone with a count of one. The chain is built from TRBV7-9 and TRBJ1-1; D ambiguous. This CDR3 comprises 14 residues. Trimming took off 1 base at V and 1 base at J, with 7 bases between the two ends. CDR1 and CDR2 (germline): SEHNR, FQNEAQ (reference sequence). The CDR3 region is CASSLEAGNTEAFF. The CDR3 nucleotides are TGTGCCAGCAGCTTAGAAGCCGGGAACACTGAAGCTTTCTTT.

Here the CDR3 DNA reads TGTGCCAGCAGCCAAGATGGGCGGGGACTAGCGGGAGTATGGAGCACAGATACGCAGTATTTT. Its protein is CASSQDGRGLAGVWSTDTQYF. The chain joins TRBV4-2 to TRBJ2-3; TRBD2 aligns across 14 bases. The CDR3 loop spans 21 amino acids. Germline V gene data show CDR1 as LGHNA and CDR2 as YNFKEQ. Unmatched junction bases numbered 11, after V lost 0 bases and J lost 0 bases.

In its sample, this clone was seen a few times. This chain links TRBV29-1 with TRBJ2-5; D not resolved. This CDR3 region has 12 residues. Trimming took off 4 bases at V and 5 bases at J, with 11 bases between the two ends. Germline lookup yields CDR1 SQVTM and CDR2 ANQGSEA. In DNA, the CDR3 is TGCAGCGTTGGGGCCTTCCGGGAGACCCAGTACTTC. Translation: CSVGAFRETQYF.

The V gene is TRBV10-3, the J gene TRBJ2-3; D is perhaps TRBD2 (5 bases). CDR1 is ENHRY and CDR2 is SYGVKD in the germline V gene. The CDR3 loop spans 15 amino acids. The ends were cut back, 3 bases at V and 2 bases at J, with 12 bases in the middle. The CDR3 here is CAISDWRANTDTQYF. The CDR3 DNA reads as TGTGCCATCAGTGATTGGCGGGCCAACACAGATACGCAGTATTTT.

This clone was observed a handful of times. V and J are TRBV2 and TRBJ1-1, with no clear D. V lost 7 bases and J 1 base, leaving 16 bases between the germline ends. Germline V gene sequence: CDR1 SNHLY, CDR2 FYNNEI. The CDR3 is made up of 15 amino acids. The CDR3 sequence is CASTPGWARNTEAFF. As DNA, the CDR3 is TGTGCCAGCACCCCCGGTTGGGCGCGGAACACTGAAGCTTTCTTT. The variable domain in full, completed from reference TRBV2 and TRBJ1-1, reads EPEVTQTPSHQVTQMGQEVILRCVPISNHLYFYWYRQILGQKVEFLVSFYNNEISEKSEIFDDQFSVERPDGSNFTLKIRSTKLEDSAMYFCASTPGWARNTEAFFGQGTRLTVV.

This chain connects TRBV2 to TRBJ2-2, with 11 bases lining up with TRBD2. The V gene end was trimmed by 5 bases and the J gene end by 6 bases; junction bases not matched to a gene: 5. Looked up from germline, CDR1 is SNHLY and CDR2 is FYNNEI. This CDR3 comprises 15 residues. CDR3 nucleotides: TGTGCCAGCAGTCCTAGCGGGAGGATTTCCGGGGAGCTGTTTTTT. Encoded protein: CASSPSGRISGELFF.

This chain links TRBV19 with TRBJ2-1, with TRBD2 matching 10 bases. CDR1 LNHDA and CDR2 SQIVND come from the germline V gene (reference sequence). V lost 7 bases to trimming and J lost 5 bases; unmatched junction nucleotides: 20. This CDR3 comprises 19 residues. CDR3 sequence reads: CASTRVGLAGAIEDNEQFF. DNA for the CDR3: TGTGCCAGTACCAGGGTCGGGCTAGCGGGAGCCATAGAAGACAATGAGCAGTTCTTC.

The J gene is TRBJ2-1, the V gene TRBV30, with D unclear. The CDR3 consists of 11 residues. Trimming took 0 bases from V and 9 from J, leaving 6 bases between them. CDR1 and CDR2 (germline): GTSNPN, SVGIG (reference sequence). For the CDR3, the DNA is TGTGCCTGGAGTGTAGTTAGTGAGCAGTTCTTC. It is translated as CAWSVVSEQFF.

V is TRBV18 and J is TRBJ1-4; 8 positions agree with TRBD1. The V gene's germline CDR1 is KGHSH and CDR2 LQKENI. V lost 6 bases and J lost 1; bases outside the gene matches: 7. The CDR3 totals 16 residues. This CDR3 reads CASSRDRSLTNEKLFF. CDR3 sequence (DNA): TGTGCCAGCTCCCGGGACAGGTCGTTAACTAATGAAAAACTGTTTTTT.

The V gene is TRBV29-1, the J gene TRBJ1-2; D may be TRBD1 (6 bases). The germline V gene encodes CDR1 SQVTM and CDR2 ANQGSEA. The CDR3 consists of 13 residues. V was clipped by 3 bases and J by 3 bases, with 11 bases between them. This CDR3 is CSVEGDTYYGYTF. The CDR3 DNA follows: TGCAGCGTTGAGGGGGACACCTACTATGGCTACACCTTC.